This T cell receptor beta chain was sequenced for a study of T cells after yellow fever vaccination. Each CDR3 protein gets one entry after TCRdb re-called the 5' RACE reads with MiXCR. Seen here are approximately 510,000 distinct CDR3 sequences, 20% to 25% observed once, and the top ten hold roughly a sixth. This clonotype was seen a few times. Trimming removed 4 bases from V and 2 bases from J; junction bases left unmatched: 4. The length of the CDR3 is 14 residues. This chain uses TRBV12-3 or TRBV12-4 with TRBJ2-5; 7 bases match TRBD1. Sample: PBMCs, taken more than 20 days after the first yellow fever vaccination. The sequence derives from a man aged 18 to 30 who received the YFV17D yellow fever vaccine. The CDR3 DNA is TGTGCCAGCAGTTCCGGGACAGAGCAAGAGACCCAGTACTTC. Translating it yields CASSSGTEQETQYF.